Described below is a single TCR beta chain sequence and its context. Its antigen is as yet unknown. These data are taken from a study of shared clonotypes between healthy human individuals. Study background: Participating donors consisted of two women and a few men aged 18 to 49. Study outcomes and limitations: Blood was the only sampled material, and tissue repertoires likely differ.

The DNA input per sorted-subset replicate PCR was 150 to 200 ng, corresponding to some 27,000 T cell genomes. The table came from immunoSEQ multiplex PCR; TCRdb's copy has only in-frame clones and leaves some out. The sample yields fewer than 3 million clones, under 95% seen once. The CDR3 runs to 16 residues. With 6 bases clipped from V and 5 bases from J, the junction kept 13 bases outside the gene matches. Germline V gene data show CDR1 as MNHNS and CDR2 as SASEGT. Negatively enriched CD4+ T cells were divided by CD45RA into naive and memory. This sequence joins TRBV6-1 and TRBJ2-3; 8 nucleotides line up with TRBD1. The source material was naive CD4+ T cells from PBMCs. This sample's subset: CD45RA+ positively selected. The clonotype originates from a man younger than 30 in good health. Some clones in this sample may be carry-over from other donors' samples. CDR3 protein: CASSERPPGGRDTQYF. DNA for the CDR3: TGTGCCAGCAGCGAACGCCCCCCAGGGGGCCGAGATACGCAGTATTTT.